This is a list of T cell receptor beta chains from one sample in a study of CD4 T cell repertoires in COVID-19. Profiling relied on immunoSEQ multiplex PCR, and the TCRdb table lists in-frame clones only, not all of them. The table shows about 24,000 clones, with roughly 92% occurring only once. The sequencing used circulating follicular helper CD4+ T cells (cTfh) from blood, collected before the COVID-19 pandemic. These TCRs come from a human donor who had COVID-19. Each CDR3 is given with its conserved first and last residue. The D gene is left open where the match is weak. The size of a clone is reported for some rows only, either as once, few or many, or as a class for expanded clones.

v_gene: TRBV30; abundance: .; d_gene: TRBD2; j_gene: TRBJ2-7; CDR3aa: CAWSVRGGTSEQYF; CDR3nt: TGTGCCTGGAGTGTACGGGGGGGGACTAGCGAGCAGTACTTC
v_gene: TRBV12-5; abundance: once; d_gene: .; j_gene: TRBJ1-3; CDR3aa: CASGTGQTHSGNTIYF; CDR3nt: TGTGCTAGTGGTACCGGACAGACTCACTCTGGAAACACCATATATTTT
v_gene: TRBV11-2; abundance: .; d_gene: .; j_gene: TRBJ1-2; CDR3aa: CATRSGQDYGYTF; CDR3nt: TGTGCCACCCGGAGCGGGCAGGATTATGGCTACACCTTC
v_gene: TRBV7-8; abundance: .; d_gene: TRBD2; j_gene: TRBJ2-5; CDR3aa: CASSRLAGSETQYF; CDR3nt: TGTGCCAGCAGCCGACTAGCGGGGTCGGAGACCCAGTACTTC
v_gene: TRBV5-6; abundance: .; d_gene: TRBD2; j_gene: TRBJ2-7; CDR3aa: CASSLGLVYEQYF; CDR3nt: TGTGCCAGCAGCCTGGGACTAGTCTACGAGCAGTACTTC
v_gene: TRBV2; abundance: .; d_gene: TRBD2; j_gene: TRBJ2-5; CDR3aa: CASMRGLASETQYF; CDR3nt: TGTGCCAGCATGCGGGGACTAGCCTCTGAGACCCAGTACTTC
v_gene: TRBV7-5; abundance: few; d_gene: .; j_gene: TRBJ1-4; CDR3aa: CARSPFTGACNEKLFF; CDR3nt: TGTGCCAGAAGCCCCTTTACAGGGGCTTGTAATGAAAAACTGTTTTTT
v_gene: TRBV18; abundance: .; d_gene: .; j_gene: TRBJ1-4; CDR3aa: CASSPIFGEKLFF; CDR3nt: TGTGCCAGCTCCCCGATATTCGGTGAAAAACTGTTTTTT
v_gene: TRBV5-1; abundance: .; d_gene: TRBD1; j_gene: TRBJ2-1; CDR3aa: CASSQSATGLNEQFF; CDR3nt: TGCGCCAGCAGCCAAAGCGCGACAGGGCTCAATGAGCAGTTCTTC
v_gene: TRBV2; abundance: once; d_gene: .; j_gene: TRBJ1-6; CDR3aa: CATKDTSNSPLHF; CDR3nt: TGTGCCACCAAGGACACAAGTAATTCACCCCTCCACTTT
v_gene: TRBV7-9; abundance: .; d_gene: .; j_gene: TRBJ1-2; CDR3aa: CASSLAVVYGYTF; CDR3nt: TGTGCCAGCAGCTTAGCCGTCGTCTATGGCTACACCTTC
v_gene: TRBV7-2; abundance: .; d_gene: TRBD1; j_gene: TRBJ2-2; CDR3aa: CASRDRVSTGELFF; CDR3nt: TGTGCCAGCCGGGACAGGGTGTCCACCGGGGAGCTGTTTTTT
v_gene: TRBV10-3; abundance: .; d_gene: .; j_gene: TRBJ1-4; CDR3aa: CAIKGREDEKLFF; CDR3nt: TGTGCCATCAAGGGCAGGGAGGATGAAAAACTGTTTTTT
v_gene: TRBV27; abundance: .; d_gene: TRBD1; j_gene: TRBJ1-5; CDR3aa: CASSRDSKFKGNQPQHF; CDR3nt: TGTGCCAGCAGCAGGGACAGCAAGTTTAAGGGCAATCAGCCCCAGCATTTT
v_gene: TRBV7-9; abundance: .; d_gene: .; j_gene: TRBJ1-6; CDR3aa: CASSLGGRRNSPLHF; CDR3nt: TGTGCCAGCAGCTTAGGCGGCAGAAGGAATTCACCCCTCCACTTT
v_gene: TRBV30; abundance: .; d_gene: .; j_gene: TRBJ1-5; CDR3aa: CAWSVGGNQPQHF; CDR3nt: TGTGCCTGGAGTGTAGGGGGCAATCAGCCCCAGCATTTT
v_gene: TRBV11-2; abundance: once; d_gene: .; j_gene: TRBJ2-5; CDR3aa: CASSSLGLGGTQYF; CDR3nt: TGTGCCAGCAGCTCTCTGGGACTTGGGGGGACCCAGTACTTC
v_gene: TRBV11-3; abundance: .; d_gene: .; j_gene: TRBJ2-1; CDR3aa: CASSLELTSNEQFF; CDR3nt: TGTGCCAGCAGCTTAGAACTTACTAGCAATGAGCAGTTCTTC
v_gene: TRBV28; abundance: .; d_gene: TRBD1; j_gene: TRBJ2-3; CDR3aa: CASSSRRDSFPDTQYF; CDR3nt: TGTGCCAGCAGTTCCCGCCGGGACAGCTTTCCAGATACGCAGTATTTT
v_gene: TRBV7-2; abundance: once; d_gene: TRBD2; j_gene: TRBJ2-1; CDR3aa: CASSRKSGARVEQFF; CDR3nt: TGTGCCAGCAGCAGAAAAAGCGGGGCCAGGGTTGAGCAGTTCTTC
v_gene: TRBV30; abundance: .; d_gene: .; j_gene: TRBJ1-1; CDR3aa: CAWSPRTSAEAFF; CDR3nt: TGTGCCTGGAGTCCTCGGACTTCTGCTGAAGCTTTCTTT
v_gene: TRBV19; abundance: .; d_gene: .; j_gene: TRBJ1-3; CDR3aa: CASSLSSGNTIYF; CDR3nt: TGTGCCAGTAGTTTGAGCTCTGGAAACACCATATATTTT
v_gene: TRBV7-9; abundance: .; d_gene: .; j_gene: TRBJ1-2; CDR3aa: CASSLSQGPYYGYTF; CDR3nt: TGTGCCAGCAGCTTATCCCAGGGCCCTTACTATGGCTACACCTTC
v_gene: TRBV5-4; abundance: .; d_gene: .; j_gene: TRBJ1-6; CDR3aa: CASSLKGIYNSPLHF; CDR3nt: TGTGCCAGCAGCTTGAAGGGGATCTATAATTCACCCCTCCACTTT
v_gene: TRBV4-2; abundance: .; d_gene: .; j_gene: TRBJ2-3; CDR3aa: CASSRPGTDTQYF; CDR3nt: TGTGCCAGCAGCCGCCCGGGCACAGATACGCAGTATTTT
v_gene: TRBV18; abundance: .; d_gene: .; j_gene: TRBJ1-5; CDR3aa: CASSPQPGLGEVDYQPQHF; CDR3nt: TGTGCCAGCTCACCCCAACCCGGGTTAGGGGAGGTGGATTATCAGCCCCAGCATTTT
v_gene: TRBV5-1; abundance: .; d_gene: TRBD1; j_gene: TRBJ1-1; CDR3aa: CASKQYGTVNTEAFF; CDR3nt: TGCGCCAGCAAACAATACGGGACAGTTAACACTGAAGCTTTCTTT
v_gene: TRBV2; abundance: .; d_gene: .; j_gene: TRBJ1-5; CDR3aa: CASSERGRSNQPQHF; CDR3nt: TGTGCCAGCAGTGAAAGGGGTAGGAGCAATCAGCCCCAGCATTTT
v_gene: TRBV28; abundance: .; d_gene: .; j_gene: TRBJ1-1; CDR3aa: CASSLTAGNTEAFF; CDR3nt: TGTGCCAGCAGTTTAACCGCAGGGAACACTGAAGCTTTCTTT
v_gene: TRBV19; abundance: once; d_gene: .; j_gene: TRBJ2-7; CDR3aa: CASSQTGLEQYF; CDR3nt: TGTGCCAGTAGCCAGACTGGCCTCGAGCAGTACTTC
v_gene: TRBV11-2; abundance: .; d_gene: .; j_gene: TRBJ1-1; CDR3aa: CASSLEGRVVTFF; CDR3nt: TGTGCCAGCAGCTTAGAAGGCAGGGTAGTGACTTTCTTT
v_gene: TRBV10-3; abundance: few; d_gene: .; j_gene: TRBJ2-4; CDR3aa: CAISEQEGSGAKNIQYF; CDR3nt: TGTGCCATCAGTGAGCAGGAGGGGTCCGGGGCCAAAAACATTCAGTACTTC
v_gene: TRBV5-1; abundance: .; d_gene: .; j_gene: TRBJ2-7; CDR3aa: CASSSRLNGYEQYF; CDR3nt: TGCGCCAGCAGCTCCAGACTAAACGGCTACGAGCAGTACTTC
v_gene: TRBV11-2; abundance: .; d_gene: TRBD1; j_gene: TRBJ2-7; CDR3aa: CASSLVETGGYEQYF; CDR3nt: TGTGCCAGCAGCTTAGTAGAGACAGGGGGCTACGAGCAGTACTTC
v_gene: TRBV19; abundance: .; d_gene: TRBD2; j_gene: TRBJ2-5; CDR3aa: CASRARAGEETQYF; CDR3nt: TGTGCCAGTAGGGCCAGAGCGGGAGAAGAGACCCAGTACTTC
v_gene: TRBV7-2; abundance: .; d_gene: .; j_gene: TRBJ2-2; CDR3aa: CASSLVADRHTGELFF; CDR3nt: TGTGCCAGCAGCTTAGTAGCGGATCGCCACACCGGGGAGCTGTTTTTT
v_gene: TRBV7-9; abundance: .; d_gene: .; j_gene: TRBJ1-3; CDR3aa: CASSLRGPSGNTIYF; CDR3nt: TGTGCCAGCAGCTTAAGAGGGCCCTCTGGAAACACCATATATTTT
v_gene: TRBV28; abundance: .; d_gene: .; j_gene: TRBJ2-7; CDR3aa: CASQGLVEGYEQYF; CDR3nt: TGTGCCAGTCAGGGCCTTGTGGAGGGGTACGAGCAGTACTTC
v_gene: TRBV16; abundance: .; d_gene: TRBD1; j_gene: TRBJ1-2; CDR3aa: CASSPGRTFPGQGMVAGYTF; CDR3nt: TGTGCCAGCAGCCCCGGCCGTACTTTCCCGGGACAGGGAATGGTTGCTGGCTACACCTTC
v_gene: TRBV9; abundance: .; d_gene: .; j_gene: TRBJ2-6; CDR3aa: CASSVGGTKGANVLTF; CDR3nt: TGTGCCAGCAGCGTAGGGGGGACAAAGGGGGCCAACGTCCTGACTTTC
v_gene: TRBV7-8; abundance: once; d_gene: .; j_gene: TRBJ1-1; CDR3aa: CASSRGRGTEAFF; CDR3nt: TGTGCCAGCAGCCGGGGCAGGGGCACTGAAGCTTTCTTT
v_gene: TRBV11-2; abundance: .; d_gene: .; j_gene: TRBJ2-5; CDR3aa: CASSPGQRGTLETQYF; CDR3nt: TGTGCCAGCAGTCCGGGACAGCGGGGGACACTAGAGACCCAGTACTTC
v_gene: TRBV25-1; abundance: .; d_gene: .; j_gene: TRBJ1-1; CDR3aa: CASRRGNTEAFF; CDR3nt: TGTGCCAGCCGAAGGGGGAACACTGAAGCTTTCTTT
v_gene: TRBV21-1; abundance: .; d_gene: .; j_gene: TRBJ1-2; CDR3aa: CASSVDGQPNYGYTF; CDR3nt: TGTGCCAGCAGCGTAGATGGACAGCCTAACTATGGCTACACCTTC
v_gene: TRBV5-1; abundance: .; d_gene: .; j_gene: TRBJ2-1; CDR3aa: CASSAGIQAYNEQFF; CDR3nt: TGCGCCAGCAGCGCCGGGATCCAAGCCTACAATGAGCAGTTCTTC
v_gene: TRBV29-1; abundance: .; d_gene: TRBD1; j_gene: TRBJ1-1; CDR3aa: CSATTGGNTEAFF; CDR3nt: TGCAGCGCAACTACAGGGGGCAACACTGAAGCTTTCTTT
v_gene: TRBV28; abundance: few; d_gene: TRBD1; j_gene: TRBJ2-7; CDR3aa: CASSAMGDSYEQYF; CDR3nt: TGTGCCAGCAGTGCGATGGGGGACAGTTACGAGCAGTACTTC
v_gene: TRBV6-4; abundance: .; d_gene: TRBD1; j_gene: TRBJ1-2; CDR3aa: CASRSRQGEGYTF; CDR3nt: TGTGCCAGTAGGAGCCGACAGGGAGAGGGCTACACCTTC
v_gene: TRBV30; abundance: .; d_gene: TRBD1; j_gene: TRBJ2-7; CDR3aa: CAWSIRGTDEQYF; CDR3nt: TGTGCCTGGAGTATTAGGGGGACAGACGAGCAGTACTTC
v_gene: TRBV6-5; abundance: .; d_gene: .; j_gene: TRBJ1-4; CDR3aa: CASSYSTGVGEKLFF; CDR3nt: TGTGCCAGCAGTTACTCGACCGGGGTTGGTGAAAAACTGTTTTTT
v_gene: TRBV11-3; abundance: .; d_gene: TRBD2; j_gene: TRBJ2-3; CDR3aa: CASSQRLSGEADTQYF; CDR3nt: TGTGCCAGCAGTCAACGCCTTAGCGGGGAGGCAGATACGCAGTATTTT
v_gene: TRBV7-8; abundance: .; d_gene: .; j_gene: TRBJ1-1; CDR3aa: CASSLGTNQGTEAFF; CDR3nt: TGTGCCAGCAGCTTAGGAACAAACCAGGGGACTGAAGCTTTCTTT
v_gene: TRBV6-5; abundance: once; d_gene: TRBD1; j_gene: TRBJ2-3; CDR3aa: CASSYSATGGSDTQYF; CDR3nt: TGTGCCAGCAGTTACTCCGCGACAGGGGGCTCAGATACGCAGTATTTT
v_gene: TRBV7-8; abundance: .; d_gene: TRBD2; j_gene: TRBJ2-2; CDR3aa: CASRSGAGGSHGELFF; CDR3nt: TGTGCCAGCAGATCGGGGGCGGGAGGGTCTCACGGGGAGCTGTTTTTT
v_gene: TRBV6-5; abundance: .; d_gene: TRBD2; j_gene: TRBJ2-7; CDR3aa: CASSYGWGGYEQYF; CDR3nt: TGTGCCAGCAGTTACGGTTGGGGGGGTTACGAGCAGTACTTC
v_gene: TRBV9; abundance: .; d_gene: TRBD2; j_gene: TRBJ2-1; CDR3aa: CASSATSGGTYNEQFF; CDR3nt: TGTGCCAGCAGCGCAACTAGCGGGGGGACCTACAATGAGCAGTTCTTC
v_gene: TRBV5-6; abundance: .; d_gene: .; j_gene: TRBJ2-2; CDR3aa: CASSLGSGSRLTDTGELFF; CDR3nt: TGTGCCAGCAGCTTGGGCAGCGGCAGTAGGCTCACGGACACCGGGGAGCTGTTTTTT
v_gene: TRBV19; abundance: .; d_gene: TRBD2; j_gene: TRBJ2-1; CDR3aa: CASSKASGMTQFF; CDR3nt: TGTGCCAGTAGTAAGGCTAGCGGGATGACCCAGTTCTTC
v_gene: TRBV28; abundance: .; d_gene: TRBD1; j_gene: TRBJ1-2; CDR3aa: CASRLGQGMTGYTF; CDR3nt: TGTGCCAGCAGACTTGGACAGGGTATGACTGGCTACACCTTC
v_gene: TRBV20-1; abundance: once; d_gene: TRBD2; j_gene: TRBJ2-1; CDR3aa: CSAGLAASQFF; CDR3nt: TGCAGTGCAGGACTAGCGGCGAGCCAGTTCTTC